The next 13 T cell receptor beta chains were all read from a single sample in a study of human T cells and chemical hapten exposure. MiXCR, applied by TCRdb to the RACE reads, yields one record per CDR3 protein. The data show 82,000 or so distinct CDR3 sequences, with about an eighth seen just once and around 5.8% held by the top ten. As to time point: patch test 3, about 24 weeks after DPC sensitization. Sample treatment: therapeutic diphenylcyclopropenone sensitization with weekly scalp DPC. Sequencing used whole blood, obtained in connection with sensitization to the hapten diphenylcyclopropenone (DPC). These receptors were taken from a woman aged 50 to 60 with alopecia areata. Some clones in this sample may be carry-over from other donors' samples.

The rearrangement joins TRBV9 to TRBJ2-7; D is perhaps TRBD1 or TRBD2 (5 bases each). Trimming took off 0 bases at V and 4 bases at J, with 11 bases between the two ends. The CDR3 loop spans 14 amino acids. CDR1 and CDR2 from the germline V gene are SGDLS and YYNGEE. CDR3 nucleotides: TGTGCCAGCAGCGTAGGCCCCTGGGGGTACGAGCAGTACTTC. Translated, it gives CASSVGPWGYEQYF.

J is TRBJ2-2 and V is TRBV3-1; a possible D gene is TRBD2 (6 bases). CDR1 is LGHDT and CDR2 is YNNKEL in the germline V gene (reference sequence). The CDR3 spans 14 residues. Trimming removed 5 bases at V and 4 bases at J, with 11 bases between. The CDR3 here is CASSFSGTTGELFF. CDR3 DNA sequence: TGTGCCAGCAGCTTTAGCGGTACCACCGGGGAGCTGTTTTTT. Using reference TRBV3-1 and TRBJ2-2 for the parts outside the CDR3, the full variable domain is DTAVSQTPKYLVTQMGNDKSIKCEQNLGHDTMYWYKQDSKKFLKIMFSYNNKELIINETVPNRFSPKSPDKAHLNLHINSLELGDSAVYFCASSFSGTTGELFFGEGSRLTVL.

V usage is TRBV20-1 and J usage is TRBJ2-5; 8 positions agree with TRBD2. The CDR3 runs to 15 residues. Unmatched junction bases numbered 6, after V lost 3 bases and J lost 0 bases. Germline CDR1 and CDR2: DFQATT and SNEGSKA (reference sequence). The CDR3 sequence: CSASTSGWYQETQYF. CDR3 nucleotide sequence: TGCAGTGCTAGTACTAGCGGTTGGTACCAAGAGACCCAGTACTTC.

This chain links TRBV30 with TRBJ2-2; tentative D call: TRBD2 (5 bases). This CDR3 has 14 amino acids. Germline CDR1 GTSNPN, CDR2 SVGIG (reference sequence). The V gene lost 3 bases and the J gene lost 7 bases, with 15 bases spanning the gap. CDR3: CAWRPVRGDGELFF. The CDR3 nucleotides read TGTGCCTGGAGGCCTGTCCGGGGAGACGGGGAGCTGTTTTTT.

This chain connects TRBV9 to TRBJ2-7; 7 nucleotides agree with TRBD1. The CDR3 is 13 amino acids. J was trimmed by 6 bases and V by 1 base; bases with no gene match: 4. The germline CDR1 and CDR2 sequences are SGDLS and YYNGEE. The CDR3 coding sequence is TGTGCCAGCAGCGTACTACAGGGGACCGAGCAGTACTTC. Translated: CASSVLQGTEQYF.

The chain uses TRBV5-6 and TRBJ1-1; D uncertain. V was clipped by 1 base and J by 6 bases, with 13 bases between them. Germline CDR1 reads SGHDT; CDR2 reads YYEEEE. The CDR3 consists of 14 residues. In DNA, the CDR3 is TGTGCCAGCAGCTTGACGAGATTGGACGCTGAAGCTTTCTTT. This translates into CASSLTRLDAEAFF. The full variable domain, completed using reference TRBV5-6 and TRBJ1-1, is DAGVTQSPTHLIKTRGQQVTLRCSPKSGHDTVSWYQQALGQGPQFIFQYYEEEERQRGNFPDRFSGHQFPNYSSELNVNALLLGDSALYLCASSLTRLDAEAFFGQGTRLTVV.

This rearrangement joins TRBV20-1 to TRBJ1-1; TRBD1 matches 8 bases. Germline loops: CDR1 DFQATT, CDR2 SNEGSKA (reference sequence). V lost 5 bases, J lost 7 bases, and 9 bases stayed unmatched. The CDR3 spans 13 residues. The CDR3 nucleotides are TGCAGTGCTTGGTCGGCAGGGGGCCTTGAAGCTTTCTTT. Its translation: CSAWSAGGLEAFF.

This sequence joins TRBV20-1 and TRBJ2-1, with D unclear. Trimming left V 1 base short and J 10 bases short, with 11 bases between. This CDR3 spans 12 amino acids. The germline V gene has CDR1 DFQATT and CDR2 SNEGSKA (reference sequence). CDR3 sequence: CSARVATAEQFF. For the CDR3, the DNA is TGCAGTGCTAGAGTTGCTACAGCAGAGCAGTTCTTC.

Regarding this clonotype: A much larger clone differs from this one at a single base, so this may be a read error. The chain is built from TRBV29-1 and TRBJ2-5, with D possibly called TRBD1 or TRBD2 (5 bases each). The CDR3 is 11 amino acids. Trimming removed 8 bases from V and 4 bases from J, with 11 bases in between. Germline CDR1 is SQVTM and CDR2 is ANQGSEA. CDR3 sequence (DNA): TGCAGCCTGGGACGTCGAGAGACCCAGTACTTC. Residues: CSLGRRETQYF.

There are a few counts of this clonotype. The CDR3 coding sequence is TGTGCCAGCAGTCCCGTGGACAGCGAGCAGTACTTC. It specifies CASSPVDSEQYF. The gene calls are TRBV2 and TRBJ2-7, with a possible D match to TRBD1 (6 bases). This CDR3 is 12 amino acids long. Trimming pared 5 bases from V and 6 bases from J, leaving 11 bases between. CDR1 and CDR2 from the germline V gene are SNHLY and FYNNEI.

The chain recombines TRBV2 with TRBJ2-3; D gene uncertain. The CDR3 is 15 residues long. V was shortened by 4 bases and J by 1 base, with 12 bases between the two germline ends. Germline CDR1 is SNHLY and CDR2 is FYNNEI. The CDR3 coding sequence is TGTGCCAGCAGTGTCAAGGGTGGCGGCACAGATACGCAGTATTTT. It translates to CASSVKGGGTDTQYF. The variable domain in full, completed from reference TRBV2 and TRBJ2-3, reads EPEVTQTPSHQVTQMGQEVILRCVPISNHLYFYWYRQILGQKVEFLVSFYNNEISEKSEIFDDQFSVERPDGSNFTLKIRSTKLEDSAMYFCASSVKGGGTDTQYFGPGTRLTVL.

This clonotype came up many times. The chain recombines TRBV9 with TRBJ2-1, with D possibly being TRBD2 (5 bases). The V and J ends lost 4 bases and 9 bases respectively, with 11 bases between them. Germline CDR1 reads SGDLS; CDR2 reads YYNGEE. This CDR3 contains 12 residues. In DNA form, the CDR3 reads TGTGCCAGCAGCCTCCCCCGGGGTGAGCAGTTCTTC. This encodes CASSLPRGEQFF.

This clonotype has more than one count but fewer than ten. This sequence joins TRBV4-1 and TRBJ1-5, with D perhaps TRBD1 (6 bases). CDR1 is MGHRA, CDR2 YSYEKL, per germline. The V end lost 3 bases, the J end lost 4 bases, and 13 bases lay between the germline ends. CDR3 length: 15 residues. CDR3 bases: TGCGCCAGCAGCCATGCCGGGACAATGAATCAGCCCCAGCATTTT. Protein: CASSHAGTMNQPQHF.